Reported below is one T cell receptor beta chain. The antigen is undetermined. This specimen comes from a study of metastatic and nonmetastatic thyroid tumors. Turning to the study itself: For malignant and benign thyroid patients, tumor or nodule tissue and blood were the sources whose repertoires were compared. Regarding the study as a whole: It was reported that TCR beta diversity was significantly higher in malignant thyroid tumors than benign nodules, in blood and tumor.

In the authors' methods: A classifier for distant metastasis in papillary thyroid cancer was constructed using CDR3 differences observed across clinicopathological groups. TCRdb re-analyzed the PCR reads through MiXCR. For this entry, the V and J calls and clone size follow TCRdb and not the study's own pipeline. Among about 24,000 clones, approximately 20% were seen once, and the ten largest hold approximately 4.2%. Before thyroid surgery, none of the patients had received any treatment. Germline V CDR1 and CDR2: MGHDK, SYGVNS. The length of the CDR3 is 13 residues. Trimming stripped 10 bases from V and 4 bases from J, with 14 bases between.

The receptor comes from a male donor with papillary thyroid cancer or a benign thyroid nodule (not recorded which). Some clones in this sample may be carry-over from other donors' samples. The rearrangement uses TRBV25-1 and TRBJ1-5, with a possible D match to TRBD1 (6 bases). The sequenced sample was blood. The CDR3 here is CAIRGGGNQPQHF. CDR3 DNA: TGTGCCATCAGGGGCGGGGGAAATCAGCCCCAGCATTTT.